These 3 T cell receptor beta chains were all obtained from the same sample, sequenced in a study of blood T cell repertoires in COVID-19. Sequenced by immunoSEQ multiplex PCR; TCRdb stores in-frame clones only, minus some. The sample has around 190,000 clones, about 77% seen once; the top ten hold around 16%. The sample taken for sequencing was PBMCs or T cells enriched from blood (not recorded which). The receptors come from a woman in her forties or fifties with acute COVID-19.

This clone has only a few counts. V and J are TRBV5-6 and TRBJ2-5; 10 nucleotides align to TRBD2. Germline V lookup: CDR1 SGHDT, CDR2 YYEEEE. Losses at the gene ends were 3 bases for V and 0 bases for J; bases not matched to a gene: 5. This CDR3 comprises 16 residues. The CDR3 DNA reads TGTGCCAGCAGCTCGCGGACTAGCGGCTACCAAGAGACCCAGTACTTC. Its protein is CASSSRTSGYQETQYF. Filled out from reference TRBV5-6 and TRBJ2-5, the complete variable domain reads DAGVTQSPTHLIKTRGQQVTLRCSPKSGHDTVSWYQQALGQGPQFIFQYYEEEERQRGNFPDRFSGHQFPNYSSELNVNALLLGDSALYLCASSSRTSGYQETQYFGPGTRLLVL.

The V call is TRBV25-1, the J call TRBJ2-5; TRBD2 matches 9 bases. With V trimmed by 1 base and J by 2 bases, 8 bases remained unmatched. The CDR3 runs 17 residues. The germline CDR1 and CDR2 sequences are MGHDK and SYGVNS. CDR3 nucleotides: TGTGCCAGCAGTGAATCGGGGGTAGCGGGGGCTCAAGAGACCCAGTACTTC. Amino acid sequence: CASSESGVAGAQETQYF.

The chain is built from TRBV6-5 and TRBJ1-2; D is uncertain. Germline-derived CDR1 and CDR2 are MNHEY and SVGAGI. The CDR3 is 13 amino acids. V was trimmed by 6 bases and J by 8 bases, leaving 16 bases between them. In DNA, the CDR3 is TGTGCCAGCAGCCCAAACGGGAGACGGGGCTACACCTTC. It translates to CASSPNGRRGYTF.